The source of this T cell receptor beta chain is a study of long-term antiretroviral therapy in people with HIV. Study-level points and caveats: All time points showed a repertoire dominated by clones expanded before ART.

This CDR3 contains 13 residues. The V and J ends lost 4 bases and 4 bases respectively, with 11 bases between them. Germline CDR1 reads LGHNA; CDR2 reads YNFKEQ. Samples were assayed with immunoSEQ v3.0 at survey level. Libraries were prepared by immunoSEQ multiplex PCR; TCRdb keeps only in-frame clonotypes and omits some of them. Of tens of thousands of clones listed, around 74% are singletons. Comment on this clone: Its antigen is currently unknown.

This sequence joins TRBV4-2 and TRBJ2-7; no clear D gene. The sequence was obtained from a man aged 50 to 59 with HIV. The sequencing used unsorted PBMCs, collected 3 years after starting antiretroviral therapy. CDR3 protein: CASSLQGEYEQYF. CDR3 bases: TGTGCCAGCAGCCTCCAAGGCGAGTACGAGCAGTACTTC.